The 20 T cell receptor beta chains presented below share a single source sample, sequenced in a study of blood T cells in healthy people across ages. Together with a sample-barcoded 5' primer, a J-beta primer mix was included in a second PCR lasting about 6 to 12 cycles. TCRdb reanalysed the 5' RACE reads using MiXCR and keeps one entry per CDR3 protein. In the table there are roughly 500,000 distinct CDR3 sequences, roughly 29% of which are singletons. The sequenced material came from blood. These receptors came from a woman aged 70-85 years in good health.

This clonotype has only a few counts. The chain links TRBV24-1 to TRBJ2-7; TRBD1 is a possible D gene (5 bases). The V gene lost 5 bases and the J gene lost 1 base, with 23 bases spanning the gap. Germline V gives CDR1 KGHDR, CDR2 SFDVKD. The CDR3 is 18 residues long. The chain's CDR3 is CATSGGYLRGTPSYEQYF. CDR3 nucleotides: TGTGCCACCAGTGGCGGATACCTTAGGGGCACCCCGTCCTACGAGCAGTACTTC.

The rearrangement joins TRBV27 to TRBJ1-2; D may be TRBD1 (5 bases). This CDR3 has 13 amino acids. Germline lookup yields CDR1 MNHEY and CDR2 SMNVEV (reference sequence). V shed 2 bases and J shed 5 bases, with 9 bases lying between them. DNA of the CDR3: TGTGCCAGCAGTTTAGGGGCCGGATATGGCTACACCTTC. As protein: CASSLGAGYGYTF.

The chain uses TRBV30 and TRBJ2-7; possibly TRBD1 for D (5 bases). The J call may be in error: the DNA end matches TRBJ2-1 better. The germline CDR1 and CDR2 sequences are GTSNPN and SVGIG (reference sequence). The CDR3 sequence is 14 residues long. CDR3 DNA sequence: TGTGCCTGGAGTGTACTGTCTAGGGGCTATGAGCAGTTCTTC. It specifies CAWSVLSRGYEQFF.

This chain links TRBV18 with TRBJ2-1; D tentatively fits TRBD1 or TRBD2 (5 bases each). The CDR3 sequence is 14 residues long. The germline gives CDR1 KGHSH, CDR2 LQKENI. The V end lost 3 bases, the J end lost 6 bases, and 12 bases lay between the germline ends. CDR3 protein: CASSPGRSLNEQFF. The DNA for the CDR3 is TGTGCCAGCTCACCGGGACGGAGCCTCAATGAGCAGTTCTTC.

V gene TRBV5-5 combines with J gene TRBJ1-2; 7 bases align to TRBD1. Germline V gene lookup returns CDR1 SGHKS and CDR2 YYEKEE (reference sequence). The CDR3 sequence is 15 residues long. J gave up 2 bases and V 4 bases, and 8 bases lay outside the gene matches. CDR3 sequence (DNA): TGTGCCAGCAGCAGGGACAGTGACAGGAACTATGGCTACACCTTC. It codes for CASSRDSDRNYGYTF.

Of note for this clonotype: A much larger clone differs by one base, so this may be a read error. This sequence joins TRBV20-1 and TRBJ1-1; D remains ambiguous. With 4 bases removed from V and 1 base from J, the gap between germline ends came to 16 bases. From germline, CDR1 is DFQATT and CDR2 SNEGSKA (reference sequence). CDR3 length: 15 residues. In DNA, the CDR3 is TGCAGTGCTATTTTAGTAAAAGCCACGAACACTGAAGCTTTCTTT. As protein: CSAILVKATNTEAFF.

This clonotype was seen a few times. A junction end diverges from the germline sequence, so it may reflect a read error. V usage is TRBV4-2 and J usage is TRBJ2-1, with a possible D match to TRBD1 (6 bases). The CDR3 consists of 17 residues. Germline-derived CDR1 and CDR2 are LGHNA and YNFKEQ. CDR3 in amino acids: CASNQDPGTGLYNEQFF. For the CDR3, the DNA is TGTGCCAGCAACCAAGACCCCGGAACAGGGTTATACAATGAGCAGTTCTTC.

This clonotype has only a few counts. The chain couples TRBV3-1 to TRBJ2-1; no definite D call. Germline CDR1 and CDR2: LGHDT and YNNKEL (reference sequence). There are 16 residues in the CDR3. The ends were cut back, 4 bases at V and 0 bases at J, with 13 bases in the middle. CDR3 loop: CASSLLGGVSYNEQFF. CDR3 nucleotides: TGTGCCAGCAGCCTTTTGGGTGGGGTCTCCTACAATGAGCAGTTCTTC.

There are a few counts of this clonotype. One end of the junction is discordant with germline, which a read error may explain. The gene calls are TRBV12-3 or TRBV12-4 and TRBJ1-1; D gene unclear. The CDR3 totals 12 residues. The CDR3 region has the DNA TGTGCCAGCAGTCTTGACCCTCGAGTGCGCAGGTTT. Amino acid sequence: CASSLDPRVRRF.

Note on this clonotype: Germline is not matched at one junction end, which may reflect a read error. V is TRBV7-3 and J is TRBJ1-2; D gene uncertain. The germline CDR1 and CDR2 sequences are SGHTA and FQGTGA. CDR3 length equals 13 residues. The CDR3 DNA reads as TGTGCCGGCAGCTTATCTTCTAACTATGGCTACACCTTC. This sequence encodes CAGSLSSNYGYTF. The complete variable domain, with remaining parts taken from reference TRBV7-3 and TRBJ1-2, reads GAGVSQTPSNKVTEKGKYVELRCDPISGHTALYWYRQSLGQGPEFLIYFQGTGAADDSGLPNDRFFAVRPEGSVSTLKIQRTERGDSAVYLCAGSLSSNYGYTFGSGTRLTVV.

V gene TRBV29-1 combines with J gene TRBJ1-4, with D possibly matching TRBD1 (5 bases). The germline V gene has CDR1 SQVTM and CDR2 ANQGSEA. This CDR3 region has 10 residues. Trimming took 7 bases from V and 8 from J, leaving 8 bases between them. Here the CDR3 reads CSAKGEKLFF. The CDR3 nucleotides are TGCAGCGCCAAGGGGGAAAAACTGTTTTTT. Full variable domain (remainder filled in from reference TRBV29-1 and TRBJ1-4): SAVISQKPSRDICQRGTSLTIQCQVDSQVTMMFWYRQQPGQSLTLIATANQGSEATYESGFVIDKFPISRPNLTFSTLTVSNMSPEDSSIYLCSAKGEKLFFGSGTQLSVL.

This chain connects TRBV7-2 to TRBJ2-3; 8 nucleotides align to TRBD2. Trimming at V came to 3 bases and at J to 0 bases, leaving 2 bases not matched to a gene. The CDR3 runs to 15 residues. Per germline, CDR1 SGHTA and CDR2 FQGNSA. Here the CDR3 DNA reads TGTGCCAGCAGCTTTCTAGCGGGTAGCACAGATACGCAGTATTTT. Translation gives CASSFLAGSTDTQYF.

CDR3 DNA sequence: TGTGCCAGCAGTTTAAAGAGGGGCTCCTACGAGCAGTACTTC. Amino acids: CASSLKRGSYEQYF. The chain links TRBV12-3 or TRBV12-4 to TRBJ2-7, with D possibly called TRBD1 or TRBD2 (5 bases each). CDR3 length equals 14 residues. V lost 2 bases and J 0 bases, leaving 8 bases between the germline ends.

The chain carries TRBV7-9 and TRBJ2-5, with D perhaps matching TRBD1 (7 bases). Germline CDR1 reads SEHNR; CDR2 reads FQNEAQ (reference sequence). The ends were cut back, 11 bases at V and 5 bases at J, with 21 bases in the middle. CDR3 length: 14 residues. The CDR3 spells CAWAGGLLFETQYF. DNA of the CDR3: TGTGCCTGGGCAGGGGGGCTTCTCTTTGAGACCCAGTACTTC.

This clonotype has a handful of counts. The chain recombines TRBV20-1 with TRBJ2-3; tentatively, D is TRBD1 (5 bases). This CDR3 region has 12 residues. The V gene lost 1 base and the J gene lost 3 bases, with 5 bases spanning the gap. CDR1 DFQATT and CDR2 SNEGSKA come from the germline V gene (reference sequence). The chain's CDR3 is CSARGQTDTQYF. CDR3 nucleotides: TGCAGTGCTAGAGGACAGACAGATACGCAGTATTTT.

The gene calls are TRBV10-3 and TRBJ2-6; D gene unclear. Per germline, CDR1 ENHRY and CDR2 SYGVKD. The V end was cut by 6 bases, the J end by 1 base, with 4 bases between. The CDR3 runs to 13 residues. In DNA, the CDR3 is TGTGCCATCAGGAGGTCTGGGGCCAACGTCCTGACTTTC. It translates to CAIRRSGANVLTF.

This clonotype was picked up a small number of times. The rearrangement joins TRBV6-2 or TRBV6-3 to TRBJ2-5; 8 nucleotides align to TRBD2. The germline V gene encodes CDR1 MNHEY and CDR2 SVGEGT. Trimming took 5 bases from V and 0 from J; bases not matched to a gene: 5. The CDR3 loop spans 15 amino acids. CDR3: CASSPGSGNQETQYF. In DNA, the CDR3 is TGTGCCAGCAGTCCCGGTAGCGGGAACCAAGAGACCCAGTACTTC.

Here the CDR3 reads CASSQEVNAGLNTGELFF. In nucleotides, the CDR3 is TGTGCCAGCAGCCAAGAAGTTAACGCGGGGCTGAACACCGGGGAGCTGTTTTTT. The chain is built from TRBV3-1 and TRBJ2-2; possible D gene TRBD2, 6 bases. The CDR3 runs to 18 residues. Germline assignment: CDR1 LGHDT and CDR2 YNNKEL (reference sequence). With 0 bases removed from V and 1 base from J, the gap between germline ends came to 15 bases.

The CDR3 sequence is CASGARRIDTQYF. Written as DNA, the CDR3 is TGTGCCAGCGGCGCAAGGCGGATAGATACGCAGTATTTT. The chain recombines TRBV14 with TRBJ2-3; the D is unclear. Germline loops: CDR1 SGHDN, CDR2 FVKESK. This CDR3 comprises 13 residues. Trimming removed 8 bases from V and 5 bases from J, with 14 bases in between.

This clonotype has a handful of counts. The chain couples TRBV7-2 to TRBJ1-2, with D possibly being TRBD1 (5 bases). The ends were cut back, 5 bases at V and 2 bases at J, with 15 bases in the middle. Germline V gene lookup returns CDR1 SGHTA and CDR2 FQGNSA. The CDR3 consists of 15 residues. The CDR3: CASSPAGRNNYGYTF. CDR3 nucleotide sequence: TGTGCCAGCAGCCCCGCGGGACGGAACAACTATGGCTACACCTTC.